The T cell receptor (beta chain) under discussion was sequenced for a study of PD-L1 blockade in urothelial cancer. Turning to the study itself: Patients commenced atezolizumab at some point between 2014 and 2015, and it was given at 1,200 mg intravenously every 3 weeks. Blood underwent analysis 3 weeks (second dose) and 6 weeks after treatment began. Patients' histories included 0 to 3 prior chemotherapy regimens.

The method was immunoSEQ multiplex PCR; TCRdb's version includes in-frame clones alone and lacks a portion of them. The sample holds 33,000 or so clones, around 79% seen once. Comment on this clone: What it recognizes is unknown.

CDR1 SGHVS and CDR2 FNYEAQ come from the germline V gene. The CDR3 sequence is 17 residues long. J lost 6 bases, V lost 1 base, and 12 bases had no gene match. Study findings and constraints: A pretreatment blood TCR clonality that fell below the median predicted better progression-free and overall survival.

The source material was PBMCs, sampled around atezolizumab (anti-PD-L1) treatment. The clonotype was recovered from an older man with urothelial cancer. V gene TRBV7-6 combines with J gene TRBJ2-1; 7 bases agree with TRBD2. CDR3: CASSLGTRRMVGNEQFF. DNA of the CDR3: TGTGCCAGCAGCTTAGGGACTAGGAGAATGGTGGGCAATGAGCAGTTCTTC.